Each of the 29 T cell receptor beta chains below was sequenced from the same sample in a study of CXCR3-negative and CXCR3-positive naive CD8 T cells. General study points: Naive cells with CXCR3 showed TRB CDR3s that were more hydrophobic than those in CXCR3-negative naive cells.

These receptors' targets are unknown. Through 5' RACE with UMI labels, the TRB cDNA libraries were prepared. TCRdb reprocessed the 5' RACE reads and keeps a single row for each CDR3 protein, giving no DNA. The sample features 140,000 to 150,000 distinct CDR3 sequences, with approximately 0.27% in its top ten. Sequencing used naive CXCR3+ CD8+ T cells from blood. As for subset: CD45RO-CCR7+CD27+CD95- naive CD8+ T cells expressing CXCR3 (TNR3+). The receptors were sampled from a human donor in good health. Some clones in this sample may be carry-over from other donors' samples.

CDR3 sequence: CASTTTGELFF. The chain joins TRBV19 to TRBJ2-2. This CDR3 has 11 amino acids. The germline V gene encodes CDR1 LNHDA and CDR2 SQIVND (reference sequence).

CDR3 amino acids: CSVEGLAGTYTDTQYF. J is TRBJ2-3 and V is TRBV29-1; as DNA is missing, the TRBD2 call by TCRdb cannot be tested. The CDR3 is made up of 16 amino acids. Germline CDR1 and CDR2: SQVTM and ANQGSEA.

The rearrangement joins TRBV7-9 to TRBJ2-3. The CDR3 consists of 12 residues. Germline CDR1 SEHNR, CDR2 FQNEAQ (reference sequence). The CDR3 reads CASSSGGDTQYF.

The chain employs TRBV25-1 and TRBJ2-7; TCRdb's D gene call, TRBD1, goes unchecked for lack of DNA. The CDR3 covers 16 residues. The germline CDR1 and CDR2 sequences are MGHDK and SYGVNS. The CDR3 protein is CASSEYKGGRVDEQYF.

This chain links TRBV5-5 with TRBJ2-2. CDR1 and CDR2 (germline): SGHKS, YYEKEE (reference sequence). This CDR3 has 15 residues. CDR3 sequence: CASSLSSKNTGELFF.

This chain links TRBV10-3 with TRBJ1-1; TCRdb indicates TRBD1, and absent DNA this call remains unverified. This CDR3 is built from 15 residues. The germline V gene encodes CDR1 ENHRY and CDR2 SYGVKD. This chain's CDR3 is CAISDPGGTNTEAFF.

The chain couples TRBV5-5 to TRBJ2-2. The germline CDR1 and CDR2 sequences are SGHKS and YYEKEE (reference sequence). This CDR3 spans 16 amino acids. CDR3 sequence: CASSGVTPTNTGELFF.

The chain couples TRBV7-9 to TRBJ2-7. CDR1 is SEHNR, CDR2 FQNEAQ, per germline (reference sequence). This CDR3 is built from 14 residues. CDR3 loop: CASSSRQGSYEQYF.

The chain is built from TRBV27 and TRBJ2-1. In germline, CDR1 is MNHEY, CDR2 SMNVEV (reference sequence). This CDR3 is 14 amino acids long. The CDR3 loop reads CASSLVGYIDEQFF.

This CDR3 reads CASSILGGAQETQYF. The chain joins TRBV19 to TRBJ2-5; TCRdb's D call, TRBD1, is unchecked because there is no DNA. From germline, CDR1 is LNHDA and CDR2 SQIVND (reference sequence). CDR3 size: 15 residues.

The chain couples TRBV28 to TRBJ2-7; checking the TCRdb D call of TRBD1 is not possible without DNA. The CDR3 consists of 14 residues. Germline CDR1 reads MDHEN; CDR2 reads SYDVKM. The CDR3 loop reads CASSFFGGDGEQYF.

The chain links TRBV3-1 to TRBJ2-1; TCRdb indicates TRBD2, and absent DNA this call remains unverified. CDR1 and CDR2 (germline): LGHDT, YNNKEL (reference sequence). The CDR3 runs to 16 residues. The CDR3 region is CASSQHWTSGGNEQFF.

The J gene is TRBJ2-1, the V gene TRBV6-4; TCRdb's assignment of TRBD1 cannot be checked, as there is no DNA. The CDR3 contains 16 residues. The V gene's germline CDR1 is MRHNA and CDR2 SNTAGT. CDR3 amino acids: CASSDSGWGGPNEQFF.

CDR3: CASSLDSGRDYNSPLHF. The J gene is TRBJ1-6, the V gene TRBV5-1. The CDR3 loop spans 17 amino acids. Looked up from germline, CDR1 is SGHRS and CDR2 is YFSETQ.

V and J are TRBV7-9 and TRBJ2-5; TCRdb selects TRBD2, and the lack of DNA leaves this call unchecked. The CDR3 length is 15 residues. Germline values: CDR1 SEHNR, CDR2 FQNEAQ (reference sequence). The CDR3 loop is CASSGWLAGEETQYF. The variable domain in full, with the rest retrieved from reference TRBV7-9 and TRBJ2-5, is DTGVSQNPRHKITKRGQNVTFRCDPISEHNRLYWYRQTLGQGPEFLTYFQNEAQLEKSRLLSDRFSAERPKGSFSTLEIQRTEQGDSAMYLCASSGWLAGEETQYFGPGTRLLVL.

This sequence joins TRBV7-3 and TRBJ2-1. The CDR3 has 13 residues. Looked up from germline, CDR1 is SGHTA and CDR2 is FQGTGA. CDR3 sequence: CASSLTLWGEQFF.

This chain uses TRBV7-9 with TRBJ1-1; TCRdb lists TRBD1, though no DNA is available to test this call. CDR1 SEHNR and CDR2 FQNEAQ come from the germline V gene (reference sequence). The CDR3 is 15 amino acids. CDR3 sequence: CASSDNRGTDTEAFF.

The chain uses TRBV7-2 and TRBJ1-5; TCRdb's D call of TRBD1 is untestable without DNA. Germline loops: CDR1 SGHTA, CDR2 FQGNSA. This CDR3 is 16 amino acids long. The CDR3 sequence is CASSLRDSVWNQPQHF.

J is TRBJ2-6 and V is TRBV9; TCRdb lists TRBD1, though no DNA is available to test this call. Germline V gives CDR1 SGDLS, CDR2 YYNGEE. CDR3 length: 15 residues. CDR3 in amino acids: CASSDRPAQRDVLTF.

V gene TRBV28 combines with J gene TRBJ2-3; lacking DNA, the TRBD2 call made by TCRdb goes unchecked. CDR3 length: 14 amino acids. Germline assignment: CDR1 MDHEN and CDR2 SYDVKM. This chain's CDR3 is CASSPSGGGDTQYF.

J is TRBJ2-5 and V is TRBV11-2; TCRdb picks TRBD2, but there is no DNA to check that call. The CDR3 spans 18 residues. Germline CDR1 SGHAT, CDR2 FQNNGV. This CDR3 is CASSLTWTSGRVQETQYF.

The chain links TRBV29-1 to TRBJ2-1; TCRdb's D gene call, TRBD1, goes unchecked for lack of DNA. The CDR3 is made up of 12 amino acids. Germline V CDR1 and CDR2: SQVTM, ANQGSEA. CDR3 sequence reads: CSAYPQGNEQFF.

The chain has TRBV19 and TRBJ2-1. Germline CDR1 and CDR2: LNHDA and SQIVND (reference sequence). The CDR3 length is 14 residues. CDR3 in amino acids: CASSIREALNEQFF.

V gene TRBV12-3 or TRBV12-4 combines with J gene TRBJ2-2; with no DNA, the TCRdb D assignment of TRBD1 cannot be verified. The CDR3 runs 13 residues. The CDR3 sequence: CASSVGQLGELFF.

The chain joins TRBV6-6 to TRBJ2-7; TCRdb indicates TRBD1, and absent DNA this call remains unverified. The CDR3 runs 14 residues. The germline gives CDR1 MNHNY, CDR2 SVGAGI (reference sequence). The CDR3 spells CASSLRGRSYEQYF.

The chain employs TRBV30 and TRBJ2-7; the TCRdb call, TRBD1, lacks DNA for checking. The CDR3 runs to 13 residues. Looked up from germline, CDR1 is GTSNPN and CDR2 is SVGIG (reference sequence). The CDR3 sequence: CAWSVVPGGEQYF.

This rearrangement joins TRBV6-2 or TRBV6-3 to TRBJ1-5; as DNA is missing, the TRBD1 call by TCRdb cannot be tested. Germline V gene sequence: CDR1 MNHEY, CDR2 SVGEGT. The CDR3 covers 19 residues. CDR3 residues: CASSYSITGDPASNQPQHF.

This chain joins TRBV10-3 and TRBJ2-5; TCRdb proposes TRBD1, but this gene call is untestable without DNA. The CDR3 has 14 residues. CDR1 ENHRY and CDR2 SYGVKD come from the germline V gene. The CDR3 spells CAISPVQGPETQYF.

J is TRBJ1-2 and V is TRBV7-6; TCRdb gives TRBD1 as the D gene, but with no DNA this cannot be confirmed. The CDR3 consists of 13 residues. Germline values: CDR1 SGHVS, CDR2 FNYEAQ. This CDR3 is CASSRGASSGYTF. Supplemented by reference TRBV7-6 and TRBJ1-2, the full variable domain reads GAGVSQSPRYKVTKRGQDVALRCDPISGHVSLYWYRQALGQGPEFLTYFNYEAQQDKSGLPNDRFSAERPEGSISTLTIQRTEQRDSAMYRCASSRGASSGYTFGSGTRLTVV.